This T cell receptor beta chain was captured by sequencing in a study of blood T cells in healthy people across ages. Study outcomes and limitations: Estimated diversity across one million T cells was deemed an underestimate.

For this clonotype: Its specificity is unknown.

Isolation of PBMCs gave at least 6 million cells per sample. Together with a sample-barcoded 5' primer, a J-beta primer mix was included in a second PCR lasting roughly 6 to 12 cycles. Samples each returned at least 3 million CDR3-containing paired-end reads. TCRdb re-called the 5' RACE reads with MiXCR, one entry per CDR3 protein. The table lists about a million distinct CDR3 sequences, 48% of them singletons, with around 15% in the top ten. Germline values: CDR1 DFQATT, CDR2 SNEGSKA (reference sequence). This CDR3 comprises 19 residues. Trimming cost V 4 bases and J 7 bases; bases outside gene matches: 20.

The V and J genes are TRBV20-1 and TRBJ2-1; 12 nucleotides line up with TRBD2. The sample was blood. This receptor was identified in a man in his thirties or forties in good health. The DNA of the CDR3 is TGCAGTGCTACCTCCCAACTAGCGGGGGGCCCGAATTCCAGGAATGAGCAGTTCTTC. Protein: CSATSQLAGGPNSRNEQFF.